This record looks at one T cell receptor beta chain sequence and its context. Its cognate antigen is unknown. Germline CDR1 KGHDR, CDR2 SFDVKD. Trimming removed 4 bases at V and 3 bases at J, with 10 bases between. CDR3 length equals 14 residues. The data stem from a study of T-cell reconstitution after alpha-beta-depleted transplantation in children. Regarding the study as a whole: There were reportedly several hundred expanded graft clones from which alpha-beta T cells came about two months after transplant.

The TCRbeta library incorporated unique molecular identifiers. TCRdb analysed the PCR reads with MiXCR anew, one entry per CDR3 protein. This sample has nearly 350,000 distinct CDR3 sequences, with 15% to 20% found just once. The sequence was collected from a male patient aged 2 to 9 who had a stem cell transplant for acute lymphoblastic leukemia, so the T cells may come from the graft donor. The V and J genes are TRBV24-1 and TRBJ2-3; D is unclear. This specimen consisted of PBMCs, mostly from graft donor cells, obtained 360 days after TCRalphabeta/CD19-depleted stem cell transplant. The CDR3 nucleotides are TGTGCCACCAGTGACCGCTTAGGGACAGATACGCAGTATTTT. Encoded protein: CATSDRLGTDTQYF.